This T cell receptor (beta chain) was sequenced in a study of blood T cell repertoires in COVID-19. Across the study: Spain, Italy and the United States supplied samples that represented acute and convalescent COVID-19. T cells, B-cell-depleted T cells, or PBMCs provided the cDNA or gDNA that served as material.

J lost 7 bases, V lost 4 bases, and 6 bases had no gene match. This CDR3 spans 13 amino acids. The germline gives CDR1 SGHNT, CDR2 YENEEA. The authors' processing: Using reference gene primer amplification, nucleated cell counts were estimated. Sequencing used immunoSEQ multiplex PCR; TCRdb keeps in-frame clones, though not all of them. The V and J calls and clone size were taken over from that table, and D and trimming were inferred from the DNA. The sample contains some 120,000 clones, around three quarters of which appear only once. The receptor comes from a man in his forties with active or convalescent COVID-19. Sequenced input: peripheral blood. The chain recombines TRBV11-3 with TRBJ1-2; 7 bases match TRBD1. The CDR3 DNA reads TGTGCCAGCAGCTCCTACACAGGGGTTGGCTACACCTTC. This sequence encodes CASSSYTGVGYTF.